Below are 30 T cell receptor beta chains sequenced from a single sample in a study of early T cells in non-severe SARS-CoV-2 infection (dated by TCRdb to 2020 to 2023). To prepare the library, 5' RACE was applied. Instrument on record: NextSeq 500. The public sequencing data were trimmed at Q25 with fastp and processed into clonotypes with MiXCR by TCRdb, which kept only in-frame beta chains. Each record represents a unique CDR3 protein, reported with the most common genes and DNA among its rows. A total of roughly 120,000 distinct CDR3 sequences appear in this sample, over 9.5% of them only once. The ten largest clones capture around 4.1% of the sample. Material: whole blood, obtained at baseline. These receptors came from an adult who was a healthcare worker with PCR-confirmed SARS-CoV-2 infection or an uninfected control (not recorded which).

This clonotype occurred a few times. V is TRBV7-2 and J is TRBJ2-3; D is unclear. CDR3 length: 15 amino acids. V lost 1 base and J lost 3, with 11 bases in between. Germline-derived CDR1 and CDR2 are SGHTA and FQGNSA. The CDR3 is CASSLEPLETDTQYF. CDR3 nucleotide sequence: TGTGCCAGCAGCTTAGAACCCCTCGAAACAGATACGCAGTATTTT.

The chain combines TRBV28 with TRBJ2-7, with 8 bases lining up with TRBD2. The CDR3 runs 15 residues. Germline V CDR1 and CDR2: MDHEN, SYDVKM. V shed 3 bases, J shed 4 bases, and the junction held 8 bases outside the gene matches. This chain's CDR3 is CASSFDLTSGYEQYF. The CDR3 nucleotides read TGTGCCAGCAGTTTTGATCTAACTAGCGGATACGAGCAGTACTTC.

V usage is TRBV18 and J usage is TRBJ2-3; D perhaps matches TRBD1 (5 bases). Between the trimmed V and J ends, which lost 1 base and 6 bases, there was a span of 11 bases. Germline loops: CDR1 KGHSH, CDR2 LQKENI. The CDR3 spans 14 residues. The CDR3 sequence is CASSPRAGLDTQYF. The CDR3 coding sequence is TGTGCCAGCTCACCACGGGCAGGGTTGGATACGCAGTATTTT.

In this sample, this clonotype turned up a few times. The chain has TRBV14 and TRBJ1-1, with D tentatively TRBD1 (5 bases). Trimming took 4 bases from V and 8 from J, leaving 11 bases between them. The germline V gene encodes CDR1 SGHDN and CDR2 FVKESK. There are 12 residues in the CDR3. The CDR3 DNA sequence: TGTGCCAGCAGCCGGGGACCCCGGGAAGCTTTCTTT. It translates to CASSRGPREAFF.

This clonotype was detected ten times or more. This sequence joins TRBV27 and TRBJ2-7; tentative D call: TRBD2 (6 bases). Trimming took off 4 bases at V and 2 bases at J, with 12 bases between the two ends. The germline CDR1 and CDR2 sequences are MNHEY and SMNVEV (reference sequence). The CDR3 covers 14 residues. CDR3 in amino acids: CASSWDGGTYEQYF. CDR3 coding DNA: TGTGCCAGCAGTTGGGACGGCGGGACCTACGAGCAGTACTTC.

This clonotype has a handful of counts. The rearrangement joins TRBV27 to TRBJ1-2; D not resolved. V lost 3 bases to trimming and J lost 3 bases, with 8 bases between them. CDR1 MNHEY and CDR2 SMNVEV come from the germline V gene (reference sequence). This CDR3 region has 13 residues. Here the CDR3 DNA reads TGTGCCAGCAGTTTCGGCAGTCACTATGGCTACACCTTC. Translation: CASSFGSHYGYTF.

CDR3 sequence reads: CSARGSTQLDTQYF. Here the CDR3 DNA reads TGCAGTGCTAGAGGCTCCACCCAGCTGGATACGCAGTATTTT. This chain uses TRBV20-1 with TRBJ2-3; D unclear. V was pared by 1 base and J by 6 bases, with 14 bases between. From germline, CDR1 is DFQATT and CDR2 SNEGSKA (reference sequence). CDR3 length equals 14 residues.

This clonotype turned up a few times. The chain has TRBV29-1 and TRBJ1-2; D remains unclear. The length of the CDR3 is 8 residues. The V and J ends lost 7 bases and 8 bases respectively, with 5 bases between them. CDR1 is SQVTM and CDR2 is ANQGSEA in the germline V gene. The CDR3 region is CSDNGYTF. CDR3 sequence (DNA): TGCAGCGACAACGGCTACACCTTC. Supplemented by reference TRBV29-1 and TRBJ1-2, the full variable domain reads SAVISQKPSRDICQRGTSLTIQCQVDSQVTMMFWYRQQPGQSLTLIATANQGSEATYESGFVIDKFPISRPNLTFSTLTVSNMSPEDSSIYLCSDNGYTFGSGTRLTVV.

The table lists this clonotype with a few counts. The chain uses TRBV10-3 and TRBJ2-7, with 8 bases identical to TRBD2. The ends lost 6 bases at V and 4 bases at J; junction bases unmatched: 8. The CDR3 length is 14 residues. Germline CDR1 and CDR2: ENHRY and SYGVKD. The DNA for the CDR3 is TGTGCCATCAGCTCCGGGACTAGTTATTACGAGCAGTACTTC. Encoded protein: CAISSGTSYYEQYF.

CDR3 protein: CASSQERTSGSREQYF. CDR3 nucleotide sequence: TGCGCCAGCAGCCAAGAAAGGACTAGCGGGAGTAGGGAGCAGTACTTC. This rearrangement joins TRBV4-1 to TRBJ2-7, with 13 bases matching TRBD2. The ends lost 0 bases at V and 7 bases at J; junction bases unmatched: 6. The CDR3 has 16 residues. Per germline, CDR1 MGHRA and CDR2 YSYEKL.

This rearrangement joins TRBV29-1 to TRBJ2-7; TRBD1 is a possible D gene (5 bases). Trimming took 2 bases from V and 5 from J, leaving 13 bases between them. CDR1 and CDR2 from the germline V gene are SQVTM and ANQGSEA. There are 13 residues in the CDR3. For the CDR3, the DNA is TGCAGCGTTGAATATCCAGCCAGGGACGAGCAGTACTTC. As protein: CSVEYPARDEQYF.

The chain recombines TRBV18 with TRBJ1-6; D gene ambiguous. Germline lookup yields CDR1 KGHSH and CDR2 LQKENI. The CDR3 has 15 residues. Trimming took off 0 bases at V and 4 bases at J, with 7 bases between the two ends. The CDR3 coding sequence is TGTGCCAGCTCACCACCAGACGGTTATAATTCACCCCTCCACTTT. Residues: CASSPPDGYNSPLHF.

The sample holds a few counts of this clonotype. The genes are TRBV18 and TRBJ2-1; 8 nucleotides line up with TRBD2. After removal of 3 bases from V and 7 bases from J, the junction contained 11 bases not matched to a gene. The CDR3 extends over 16 amino acids. Germline V lookup: CDR1 KGHSH, CDR2 LQKENI. Here the CDR3 DNA reads TGTGCCAGCTCACCTGGGGGAGCGGGGGACTCTAATGAGCAGTTCTTC. Translated: CASSPGGAGDSNEQFF.

In this sample, this clonotype turned up a few times. The CDR3 region has the DNA TGCGCCAGCAGCCAGGACGGTCCCAATGAGCAGTTCTTC. Its translation is CASSQDGPNEQFF. The chain has TRBV5-1 and TRBJ2-1; no clear D. With 4 bases removed from V and 6 bases from J, the gap between germline ends came to 11 bases. CDR1 and CDR2 (germline): SGHRS, YFSETQ. The CDR3 runs 13 residues.

This clonotype was recorded a few times. V gene TRBV20-1 combines with J gene TRBJ2-3; D unclear. This CDR3 comprises 14 residues. Per the germline V gene, CDR1 is DFQATT and CDR2 is SNEGSKA (reference sequence). Trimming pared 4 bases from V and 4 bases from J, leaving 15 bases between. Here the CDR3 reads CSAIISGPADTQYF. DNA for the CDR3: TGCAGTGCTATAATTTCTGGGCCAGCAGATACGCAGTATTTT.

This clonotype was seen a few times. The gene calls are TRBV5-1 and TRBJ1-1; D is unclear. Looked up from germline, CDR1 is SGHRS and CDR2 is YFSETQ. V lost 2 bases, J lost 1 base, and 15 bases lay in between. The CDR3 is made up of 16 amino acids. The CDR3 DNA reads TGCGCCAGCAGCTTATTACCGGGGAACTCGAACACTGAAGCTTTCTTT. This codes for CASSLLPGNSNTEAFF.

This clonotype came up many times. The chain has TRBV20-1 and TRBJ2-2, with TRBD2 matching 9 bases. The CDR3 spans 13 residues. V dropped 6 bases and J dropped 4; count of bases not matched to a gene: 3. Looked up from germline, CDR1 is DFQATT and CDR2 is SNEGSKA (reference sequence). The CDR3 DNA reads TGCAGTGCGGCGGGAGGGCCCACCGGGGAGCTGTTTTTT. Translated, it gives CSAAGGPTGELFF.

This clonotype was picked up a small number of times. The genes are TRBV7-6 and TRBJ2-1; possibly TRBD1 or TRBD2 for D (5 bases each). Germline lookup yields CDR1 SGHVS and CDR2 FNYEAQ. The CDR3 covers 15 residues. The V and J ends lost 5 bases and 5 bases respectively, with 16 bases between them. CDR3 bases: TGTGCCAGCAGCCGCCGTCCTGGGACCGACAATGAGCAGTTCTTC. This encodes CASSRRPGTDNEQFF.

This clonotype was counted a few times. This chain links TRBV2 with TRBJ2-7; D gene unclear. Germline CDR1 SNHLY, CDR2 FYNNEI. CDR3 length: 14 residues. Trimming cost V 4 bases and J 2 bases, with 12 bases left between them. The CDR3 region is CASSVVRRTYEQYF. CDR3 coding DNA: TGTGCCAGCAGTGTCGTGAGACGAACCTACGAGCAGTACTTC.

At least ten counts were recorded for this clonotype. The rearrangement uses TRBV6-2 or TRBV6-3 and TRBJ2-6; unclear D gene. Germline-derived CDR1 and CDR2 are MNHEY and SVGEGT. The V end lost 4 bases, the J end lost 3 bases, and 10 bases lay between the germline ends. The CDR3 is 15 amino acids. The CDR3 reads CASSLQPSGANVLTF. CDR3 nucleotide sequence: TGTGCCAGCAGTTTACAGCCAAGTGGGGCCAACGTCCTGACTTTC.

The rearrangement links TRBV29-1 to TRBJ2-1; possibly TRBD2 for D (6 bases). This CDR3 has 13 amino acids. CDR1 and CDR2 (germline): SQVTM, ANQGSEA. V lost 4 bases, J lost 5 bases, and 12 bases lay in between. Written as DNA, the CDR3 is TGCAGCGTTGTATTCAGGAGGGACAATGAGCAGTTCTTC. Translated: CSVVFRRDNEQFF.

The V gene is TRBV14, the J gene TRBJ1-1; D remains unclear. This CDR3 contains 13 residues. Germline V gene sequence: CDR1 SGHDN, CDR2 FVKESK. Trimming removed 3 bases at V and 1 base at J, with 6 bases between. CDR3 residues: CASSHSRNTEAFF. Here the CDR3 DNA reads TGTGCCAGCAGCCATAGCAGGAACACTGAAGCTTTCTTT.

This clonotype was seen a handful of times. V gene TRBV29-1 combines with J gene TRBJ1-1; D remains unclear. There are 12 residues in the CDR3. Germline lookup yields CDR1 SQVTM and CDR2 ANQGSEA. V lost 4 bases and J lost 2, with 8 bases in between. The CDR3 DNA is TGCAGCGTTGGAGTGCCTAACACTGAAGCTTTCTTT. Residues: CSVGVPNTEAFF.

This clonotype was counted only a few times. V and J are TRBV20-1 and TRBJ2-5, with D perhaps TRBD1 (5 bases). The CDR3 covers 15 residues. Trimming removed 0 bases from V and 4 bases from J, with 15 bases in between. CDR1 DFQATT and CDR2 SNEGSKA come from the germline V gene (reference sequence). CDR3 nucleotide sequence: TGCAGTGCTAGAGATCTCCAGGGCGGCCCAGAGACCCAGTACTTC. Its protein product is CSARDLQGGPETQYF.

Only a few counts were recorded for this clonotype. V gene TRBV5-1 combines with J gene TRBJ2-5; 8 bases align to TRBD1. Looked up from germline, CDR1 is SGHRS and CDR2 is YFSETQ. Unmatched junction bases numbered 6, after V lost 4 bases and J lost 4 bases. The CDR3 has 14 residues. The DNA of the CDR3 is TGCGCCAGCAGCCCGCAGGGGGCCGGAGAGACCCAGTACTTC. This sequence encodes CASSPQGAGETQYF.

This clonotype was detected many times. The chain employs TRBV4-1 and TRBJ2-1, with 12 bases fitting TRBD1. CDR1 and CDR2 (germline): MGHRA, YSYEKL. This CDR3 comprises 16 residues. V shed 4 bases and J 2 bases; nucleotides not matched to a gene: 3. The CDR3 nucleotides are TGCGCCAGCAGCCCGGGACAGGGGGCTCCCTACAATGAGCAGTTCTTC. Protein sequence: CASSPGQGAPYNEQFF.

Many counts were recorded for this clonotype. The chain links TRBV3-1 to TRBJ2-2; tentatively, D is TRBD1 (6 bases). Trimming stripped 3 bases from V and 6 bases from J, with 20 bases between. The CDR3 sequence is 17 residues long. Germline loops: CDR1 LGHDT, CDR2 YNNKEL (reference sequence). The CDR3: CASSQDSRGPTPGELFF. CDR3 DNA: TGTGCCAGCAGCCAGGACTCCAGGGGTCCCACACCCGGGGAGCTGTTTTTT.

This clonotype turned up a few times. This chain connects TRBV5-1 to TRBJ1-1, with D hard to call. The germline V and J ends were trimmed by 4 bases and 0 bases, with 10 bases remaining between them. The V gene's germline CDR1 is SGHRS and CDR2 YFSETQ. The CDR3 length is 14 residues. The CDR3 loop is CASSADMMNTEAFF. DNA for the CDR3: TGCGCCAGCAGCGCAGACATGATGAACACTGAAGCTTTCTTT.

This clonotype was detected only a few times. The rearrangement links TRBV11-1 to TRBJ2-6; D is unresolved. V was pared by 2 bases and J by 0 bases, with 11 bases between. Per the germline V gene, CDR1 is SGHAT and CDR2 is FQDESV (reference sequence). The CDR3 consists of 17 residues. The CDR3: CASSLSLRSSGANVLTF. The DNA of the CDR3 is TGTGCCAGCAGCTTAAGCCTACGTTCCTCTGGGGCCAACGTCCTGACTTTC.

The genes are TRBV2 and TRBJ1-4; no reliable D call. From germline, CDR1 is SNHLY and CDR2 FYNNEI. V was shortened by 6 bases and J by 0 bases, with 26 bases between the two germline ends. There are 20 residues in the CDR3. This CDR3 reads CASSPAAGFGDYATNEKLFF. CDR3 in DNA: TGTGCCAGCAGCCCCGCGGCGGGTTTTGGAGACTATGCAACTAATGAAAAACTGTTTTTT.